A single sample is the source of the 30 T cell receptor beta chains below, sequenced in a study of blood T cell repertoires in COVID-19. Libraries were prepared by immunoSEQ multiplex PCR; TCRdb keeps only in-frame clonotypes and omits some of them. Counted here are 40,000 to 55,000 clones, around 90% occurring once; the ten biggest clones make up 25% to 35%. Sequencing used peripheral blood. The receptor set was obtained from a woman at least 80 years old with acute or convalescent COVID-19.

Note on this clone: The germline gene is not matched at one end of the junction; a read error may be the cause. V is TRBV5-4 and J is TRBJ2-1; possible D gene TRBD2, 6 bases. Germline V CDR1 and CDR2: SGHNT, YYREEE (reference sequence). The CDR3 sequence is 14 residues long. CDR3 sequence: CASSGGSSYNGQFF. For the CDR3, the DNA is TGTGCCAGCAGCGGGGGGAGCTCCTACAATGGGCAGTTCTTC.

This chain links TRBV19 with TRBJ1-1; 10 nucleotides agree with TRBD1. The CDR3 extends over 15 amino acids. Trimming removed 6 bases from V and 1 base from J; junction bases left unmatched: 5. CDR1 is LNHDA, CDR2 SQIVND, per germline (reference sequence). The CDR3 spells CASRTGGNRNTEAFF. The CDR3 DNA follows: TGTGCCAGTAGGACAGGGGGCAATCGGAACACTGAAGCTTTCTTT. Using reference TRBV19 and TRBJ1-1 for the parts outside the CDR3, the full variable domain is DGGITQSPKYLFRKEGQNVTLSCEQNLNHDAMYWYRQDPGQGLRLIYYSQIVNDFQKGDIAEGYSVSREKKESFPLTVTSAQKNPTAFYLCASRTGGNRNTEAFFGQGTRLTVV.

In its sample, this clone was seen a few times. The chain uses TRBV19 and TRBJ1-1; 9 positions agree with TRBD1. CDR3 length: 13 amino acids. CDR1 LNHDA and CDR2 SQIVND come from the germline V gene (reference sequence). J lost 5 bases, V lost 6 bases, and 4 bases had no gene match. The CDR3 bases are TGTGCCAGTAGGCCGGGACAGGGTACTGAAGCTTTCTTT. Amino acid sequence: CASRPGQGTEAFF.

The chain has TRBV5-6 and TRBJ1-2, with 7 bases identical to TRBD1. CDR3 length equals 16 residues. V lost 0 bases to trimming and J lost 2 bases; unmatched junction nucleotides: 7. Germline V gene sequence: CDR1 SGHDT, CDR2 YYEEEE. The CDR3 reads CASSLGQGSVNYGYTF. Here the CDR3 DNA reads TGTGCCAGCAGCTTGGGACAGGGAAGCGTAAACTATGGCTACACCTTC.

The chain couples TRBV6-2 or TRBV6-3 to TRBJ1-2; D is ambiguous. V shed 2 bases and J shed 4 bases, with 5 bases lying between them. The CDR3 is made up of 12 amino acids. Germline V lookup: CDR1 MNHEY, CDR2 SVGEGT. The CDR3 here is CASSYGPYGYTF. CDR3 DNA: TGTGCCAGCAGTTACGGGCCCTATGGCTACACCTTC.

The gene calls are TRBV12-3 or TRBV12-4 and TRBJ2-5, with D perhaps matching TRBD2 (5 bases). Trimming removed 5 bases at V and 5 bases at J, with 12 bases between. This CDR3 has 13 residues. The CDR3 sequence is CASSPTWEETQYF. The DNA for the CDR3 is TGTGCCAGCAGTCCAACTTGGGAGGAGACCCAGTACTTC.

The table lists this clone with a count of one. The CDR3 nucleotides read TGTGCCAGCATCAGGGCGCCCAAAAACATTCAGTACTTC. This codes for CASIRAPKNIQYF. This chain connects TRBV21-1 to TRBJ2-4; the D segment call TRBD1 is taken from the table without a DNA check. TRBV21-1 is recorded as a pseudogene. The CDR3 sequence is 13 residues long.

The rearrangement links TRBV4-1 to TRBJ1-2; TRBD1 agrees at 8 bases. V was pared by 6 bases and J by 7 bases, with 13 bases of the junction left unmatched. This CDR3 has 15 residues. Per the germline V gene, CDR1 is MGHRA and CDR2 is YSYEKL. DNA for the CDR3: TGCGCCAGCAGACCCCAGGGGGCGCTTTCCTCTGGCTACACCTTC. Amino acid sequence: CASRPQGALSSGYTF.

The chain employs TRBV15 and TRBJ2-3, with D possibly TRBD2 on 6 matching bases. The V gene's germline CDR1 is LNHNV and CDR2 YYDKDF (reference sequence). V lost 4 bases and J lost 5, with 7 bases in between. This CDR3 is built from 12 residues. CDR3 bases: TGTGCCACCAGCACTAGCGAAGATACGCAGTATTTT. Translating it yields CATSTSEDTQYF.

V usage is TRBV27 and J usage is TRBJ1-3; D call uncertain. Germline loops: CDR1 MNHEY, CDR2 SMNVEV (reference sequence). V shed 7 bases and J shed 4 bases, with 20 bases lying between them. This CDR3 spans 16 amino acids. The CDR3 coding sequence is TGTGCCAGCAATAAGGTGTATAAGAGGCGGGGAAACACCATATATTTT. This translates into CASNKVYKRRGNTIYF.

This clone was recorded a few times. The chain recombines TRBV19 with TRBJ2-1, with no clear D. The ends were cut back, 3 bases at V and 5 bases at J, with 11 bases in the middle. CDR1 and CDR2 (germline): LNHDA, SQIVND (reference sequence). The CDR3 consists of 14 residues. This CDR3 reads CASSIGGRHNEQFF. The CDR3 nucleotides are TGTGCCAGTAGTATTGGTGGGCGACACAATGAGCAGTTCTTC. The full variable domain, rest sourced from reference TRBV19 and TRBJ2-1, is DGGITQSPKYLFRKEGQNVTLSCEQNLNHDAMYWYRQDPGQGLRLIYYSQIVNDFQKGDIAEGYSVSREKKESFPLTVTSAQKNPTAFYLCASSIGGRHNEQFFGPGTRLTVL.

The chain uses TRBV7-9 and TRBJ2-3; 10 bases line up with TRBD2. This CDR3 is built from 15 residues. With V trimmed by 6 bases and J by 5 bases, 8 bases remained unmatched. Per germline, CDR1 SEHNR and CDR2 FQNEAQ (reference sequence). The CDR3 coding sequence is TGTGCCAGCAGACCCAGCGGGGGGGCAGGAGATACGCAGTATTTT. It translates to CASRPSGGAGDTQYF.

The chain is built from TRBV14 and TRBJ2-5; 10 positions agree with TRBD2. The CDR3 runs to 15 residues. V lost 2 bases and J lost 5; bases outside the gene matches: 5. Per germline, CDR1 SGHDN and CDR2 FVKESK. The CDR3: CASSQLLAGEETQYF. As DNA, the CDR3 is TGTGCCAGCAGCCAATTGCTAGCGGGGGAGGAGACCCAGTACTTC.

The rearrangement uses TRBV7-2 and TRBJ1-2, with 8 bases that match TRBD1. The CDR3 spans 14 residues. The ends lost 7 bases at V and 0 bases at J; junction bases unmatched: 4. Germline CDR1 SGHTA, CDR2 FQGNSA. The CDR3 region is CASTTGGSNYGYTF. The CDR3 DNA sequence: TGTGCCAGCACCACAGGGGGTTCTAACTATGGCTACACCTTC.

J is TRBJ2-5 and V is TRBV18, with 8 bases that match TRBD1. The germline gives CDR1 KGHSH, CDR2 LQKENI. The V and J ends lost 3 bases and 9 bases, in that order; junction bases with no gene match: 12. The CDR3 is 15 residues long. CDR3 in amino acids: CASSPPGTTQGAQYF. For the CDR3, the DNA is TGTGCCAGCTCACCCCCCGGGACAACACAGGGGGCCCAGTACTTC.

The CDR3 loop reads CASSQEAGTQFF. The CDR3, as DNA: TGTGCCAGCAGCCAAGAGGCGGGCACGCAGTTCTTC. V is TRBV3-1 (or the pseudogene TRBV3-2) and J is TRBJ2-1; a weak D match, TRBD2 (5 bases). This CDR3 is built from 12 residues. Trimming stripped 0 bases from V and 12 bases from J, with 9 bases between. Germline V lookup: CDR1 LGHDT, CDR2 YNNKEL (reference sequence).

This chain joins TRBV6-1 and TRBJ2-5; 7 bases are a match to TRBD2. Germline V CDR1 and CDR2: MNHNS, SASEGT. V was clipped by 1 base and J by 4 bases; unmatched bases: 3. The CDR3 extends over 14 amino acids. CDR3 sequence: CASSEGGGVETQYF. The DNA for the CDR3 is TGTGCCAGCAGTGAAGGCGGGGGTGTAGAGACCCAGTACTTC.

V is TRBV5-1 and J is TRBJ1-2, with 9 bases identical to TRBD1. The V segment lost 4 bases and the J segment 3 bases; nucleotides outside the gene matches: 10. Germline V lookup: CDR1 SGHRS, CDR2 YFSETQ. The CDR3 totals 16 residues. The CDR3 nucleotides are TGCGCCAGCAGCCTCGGTCCCACAGGGGGCTACTATGGCTACACCTTC. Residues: CASSLGPTGGYYGYTF.

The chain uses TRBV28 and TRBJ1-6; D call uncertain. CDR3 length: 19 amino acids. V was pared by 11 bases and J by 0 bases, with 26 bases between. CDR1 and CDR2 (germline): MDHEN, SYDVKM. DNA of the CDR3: TGTGCCCGTACCTTCCTTGACCGCACTAAAAGCTCCTATAATTCACCCCTCCACTTT. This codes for CARTFLDRTKSSYNSPLHF.

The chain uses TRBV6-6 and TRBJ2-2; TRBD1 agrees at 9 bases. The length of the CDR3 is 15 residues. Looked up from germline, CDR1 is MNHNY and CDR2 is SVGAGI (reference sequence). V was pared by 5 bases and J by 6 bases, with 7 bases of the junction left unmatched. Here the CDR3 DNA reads TGTGCCAGCAGTCCCACAGGGGGCGGGTCCGGGGAGCTGTTTTTT. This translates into CASSPTGGGSGELFF.

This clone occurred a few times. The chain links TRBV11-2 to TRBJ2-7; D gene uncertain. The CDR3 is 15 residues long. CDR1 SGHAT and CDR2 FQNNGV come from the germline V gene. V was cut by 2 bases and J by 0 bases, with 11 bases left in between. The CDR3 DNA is TGTGCCAGCAGCTTATTCATAGCCTTCTCCTACGAGCAGTACTTC. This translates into CASSLFIAFSYEQYF.

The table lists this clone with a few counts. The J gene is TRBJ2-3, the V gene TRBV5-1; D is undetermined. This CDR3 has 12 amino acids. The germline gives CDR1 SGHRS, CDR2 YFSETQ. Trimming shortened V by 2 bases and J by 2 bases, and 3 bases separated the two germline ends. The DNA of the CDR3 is TGCGCCAGCAGCTTAGCCACAGATACGCAGTATTTT. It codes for CASSLATDTQYF. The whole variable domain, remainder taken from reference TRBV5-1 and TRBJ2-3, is KAGVTQTPRYLIKTRGQQVTLSCSPISGHRSVSWYQQTPGQGLQFLFEYFSETQRNKGNFPGRFSGRQFSNSRSEMNVSTLELGDSALYLCASSLATDTQYFGPGTRLTVL.

The chain's CDR3 is CASSGGARYNEQFF. CDR3 bases: TGCGCCAGCAGTGGTGGGGCGAGATACAATGAGCAGTTCTTC. This chain connects TRBV10-1 to TRBJ2-1; D might be TRBD1 (5 bases). Germline V gives CDR1 WNHNN, CDR2 SYGVQD (reference sequence). The CDR3 covers 14 residues. V shed 4 bases and J shed 4 bases, with 11 bases lying between them.

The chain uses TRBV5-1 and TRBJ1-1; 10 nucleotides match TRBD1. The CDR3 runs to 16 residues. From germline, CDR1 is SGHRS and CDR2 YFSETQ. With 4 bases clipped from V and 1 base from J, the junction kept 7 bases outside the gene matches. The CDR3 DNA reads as TGCGCCAGCAGCAGCGACAGGGGGCTGACGAACACTGAAGCTTTCTTT. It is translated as CASSSDRGLTNTEAFF.

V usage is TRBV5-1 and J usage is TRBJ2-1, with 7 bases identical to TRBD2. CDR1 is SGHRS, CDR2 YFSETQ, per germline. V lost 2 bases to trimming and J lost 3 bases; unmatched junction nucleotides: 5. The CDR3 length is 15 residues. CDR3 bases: TGCGCCAGCAGCTTAGTGGCGGGGGTCTACAATGAGCAGTTCTTC. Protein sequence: CASSLVAGVYNEQFF.

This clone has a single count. DNA for the CDR3: TGTGCCAGCAGCTTTACAGGGGGCTCGACCTCCACCGGGGAGCTGTTTTTT. Protein: CASSFTGGSTSTGELFF. This chain connects TRBV5-5 to TRBJ2-2; the match to TRBD1 covers 9 bases. CDR3 length: 17 amino acids. In germline, CDR1 is SGHKS, CDR2 YYEKEE (reference sequence). Trimming removed 2 bases from V and 4 bases from J; junction bases left unmatched: 9. Using reference TRBV5-5 and TRBJ2-2 for the parts outside the CDR3, the full variable domain is DAGVTQSPTHLIKTRGQQVTLRCSPISGHKSVSWYQQVLGQGPQFIFQYYEKEERGRGNFPDRFSARQFPNYSSELNVNALLLGDSALYLCASSFTGGSTSTGELFFGEGSRLTVL.

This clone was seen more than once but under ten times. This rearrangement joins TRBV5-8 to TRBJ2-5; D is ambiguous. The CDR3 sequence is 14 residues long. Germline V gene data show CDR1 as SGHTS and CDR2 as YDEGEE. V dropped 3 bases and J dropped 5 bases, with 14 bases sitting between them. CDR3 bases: TGTGCCAGCAGCTCAACAGTCCCAAGGGAGACCCAGTACTTC. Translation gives CASSSTVPRETQYF. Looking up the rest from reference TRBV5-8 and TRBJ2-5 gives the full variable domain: EAGVTQSPTHLIKTRGQQATLRCSPISGHTSVYWYQQALGLGLQFLLWYDEGEERNRGNFPPRFSGRQFPNYSSELNVNALELEDSALYLCASSSTVPRETQYFGPGTRLLVL.

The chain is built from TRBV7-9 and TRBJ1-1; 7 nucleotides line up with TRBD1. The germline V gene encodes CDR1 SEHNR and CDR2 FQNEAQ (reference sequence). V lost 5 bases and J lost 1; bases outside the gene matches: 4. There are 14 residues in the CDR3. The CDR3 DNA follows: TGTGCCAGCAGCCTAGAGGGGGCGAACACTGAAGCTTTCTTT. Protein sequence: CASSLEGANTEAFF.

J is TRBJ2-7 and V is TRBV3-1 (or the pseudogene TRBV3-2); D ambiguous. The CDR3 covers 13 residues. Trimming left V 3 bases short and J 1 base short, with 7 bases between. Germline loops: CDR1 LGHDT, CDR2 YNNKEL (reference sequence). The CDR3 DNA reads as TGTGCCAGCAGCCATCGTAATTCCTACGAGCAGTACTTC. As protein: CASSHRNSYEQYF.

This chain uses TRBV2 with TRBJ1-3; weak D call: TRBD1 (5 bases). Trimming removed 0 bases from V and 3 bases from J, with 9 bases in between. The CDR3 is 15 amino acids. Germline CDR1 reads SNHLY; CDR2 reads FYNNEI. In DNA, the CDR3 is TGTGCCAGCAGTGAAGCGGGGGGACTTGGAAACACCATATATTTT. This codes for CASSEAGGLGNTIYF.